Following are 11 T cell receptor beta chains from one sample sequenced in a study of beta chain features in type 1 diabetes. The study's findings and limits: For Type 1 diabetes patients, all four CD4+ subsets carried TCRB CDR3s that were moderately but significantly shorter.

These receptors have no identified antigens. What was sequenced were expressed TCRB transcripts, since all of the isolated RNA had been reverse transcribed. Profiled with immunoSEQ multiplex PCR; TCRdb holds only in-frame clones, not every one. The table records about 25,000 clones, roughly 70% of them present only once. The sequenced sample was stem cell memory CD4+ T cells from blood. The receptors come from a woman aged 40 to 50 with type 1 diabetes.

This chain connects TRBV7-3 to TRBJ2-7; D unresolved. The V gene's germline CDR1 is SGHTA and CDR2 FQGTGA. This CDR3 is built from 14 residues. V was shortened by 2 bases and J by 3 bases, with 11 bases between the two germline ends. This chain's CDR3 is CASSLAPSGYEQYF. The CDR3 DNA sequence: TGTGCCAGCAGCTTAGCCCCATCCGGCTACGAGCAGTACTTC.

CDR3 sequence (DNA): TGTGCCAGCAGCTTAGCCAGACTAGCGGGATTCACAGATACGCAGTATTTT. It translates to CASSLARLAGFTDTQYF. V gene TRBV7-2 combines with J gene TRBJ2-3; TRBD2 matches 11 bases. The CDR3 totals 17 residues. Germline V gene data show CDR1 as SGHTA and CDR2 as FQGNSA. V lost 0 bases, J lost 2 bases, and 4 bases stayed unmatched.

This clone has just a few counts. The rearrangement links TRBV7-2 to TRBJ2-7; 9 nucleotides line up with TRBD1. Germline V gene lookup returns CDR1 SGHTA and CDR2 FQGNSA. The V gene end was trimmed by 4 bases and the J gene end by 5 bases; junction bases not matched to a gene: 0. CDR3 length: 12 amino acids. The CDR3 region has the DNA TGTGCCAGCAGCTGGACAGGGGACGAGCAGTACTTC. It codes for CASSWTGDEQYF.

CDR3 in DNA: TGTGCCAGCAGCCCCTCCGCAGCAACTAATGAAAAACTGTTTTTT. The encoded protein is CASSPSAATNEKLFF. The rearrangement uses TRBV6-5 and TRBJ1-4; D not resolved. The CDR3 has 15 amino acids. CDR1 and CDR2 (germline): MNHEY, SVGAGI. Trimming left V 6 bases short and J 0 bases short, with 11 bases between.

J is TRBJ2-3 and V is TRBV6-1; no definite D call. V gave up 0 bases and J gave up 3 bases, with 7 bases separating them. This CDR3 is built from 14 residues. Germline V gives CDR1 MNHNS, CDR2 SASEGT. The CDR3 coding sequence is TGTGCCAGCAGTGAAGCGGGCACGACAGATACGCAGTATTTT. It encodes CASSEAGTTDTQYF.

V gene TRBV2 combines with J gene TRBJ2-1; no clear D. Between the trimmed V and J ends, which lost 5 bases and 2 bases, there was a span of 13 bases. This CDR3 has 15 amino acids. The germline V gene encodes CDR1 SNHLY and CDR2 FYNNEI. The CDR3 here is CASSRSWAPYNEQFF. CDR3 bases: TGTGCCAGCAGTCGAAGTTGGGCCCCCTACAATGAGCAGTTCTTC.

DNA of the CDR3: TGTGCCAGCACCAGGACTAGCGGTTCCTACGAGCAGTACTTC. It codes for CASTRTSGSYEQYF. The chain couples TRBV6-6 to TRBJ2-7; 10 nucleotides match TRBD2. The germline V gene has CDR1 MNHNY and CDR2 SVGAGI (reference sequence). Trimming took 7 bases from V and 1 from J; bases not matched to a gene: 4. This CDR3 has 14 amino acids.

V and J are TRBV7-2 and TRBJ2-5, with 9 bases lining up with TRBD2. V shed 1 base and J 11 bases; nucleotides not matched to a gene: 11. CDR1 and CDR2 (germline): SGHTA, FQGNSA. CDR3 length equals 15 residues. The CDR3 sequence: CASSLGGSGGREQYF. CDR3 nucleotides: TGTGCCAGCAGCTTAGGGGGTAGCGGGGGTCGGGAGCAGTACTTC.

The J gene is TRBJ2-7, the V gene TRBV30; D remains unclear. The CDR3 extends over 13 amino acids. Trimming removed 1 base at V and 2 bases at J, with 9 bases between. The germline V gene has CDR1 GTSNPN and CDR2 SVGIG (reference sequence). The CDR3 region has the DNA TGTGCCTGGAGTGACAAACTAACCTACGAGCAGTACTTC. Protein sequence: CAWSDKLTYEQYF.

V gene TRBV9 combines with J gene TRBJ2-7; possibly TRBD2 for D (7 bases). The CDR3 consists of 15 residues. The V gene's germline CDR1 is SGDLS and CDR2 YYNGEE. V was cut by 2 bases and J by 2 bases, with 14 bases left in between. CDR3: CASSVRGGGTYEQYF. The CDR3, as DNA: TGTGCCAGCAGCGTCCGAGGGGGGGGGACCTACGAGCAGTACTTC.

The chain recombines TRBV7-9 with TRBJ1-5; 7 bases line up with TRBD1. Per germline, CDR1 SEHNR and CDR2 FQNEAQ (reference sequence). V lost 5 bases to trimming and J lost 3 bases; unmatched junction nucleotides: 10. The CDR3 is made up of 16 amino acids. The CDR3 loop reads CASSLRQGGVNQPQHF. The DNA for the CDR3 is TGTGCCAGCAGCCTGCGACAGGGTGGGGTCAATCAGCCCCAGCATTTT.